This entry lists 30 T cell receptor beta chains sequenced from one sample in a study of graft-versus-host responses after intestinal transplantation. Antigens for these TCRs are unknown. Assay used: immunoSEQ multiplex PCR; TCRdb lists only in-frame clones, some missing. In the table there are 75,000 to 95,000 clones, 85% to 95% of which are singletons. Sequenced here: unstimulated CD8+ T cells sorted from spleen or lymph node cells, sampled before intestinal transplant. These receptor sequences come from a human donor who received an intestinal transplant.

The rearrangement joins TRBV9 to TRBJ2-7; D not certain. The CDR3 has 14 amino acids. Germline CDR1 reads SGDLS; CDR2 reads YYNGEE. V lost 0 bases, J lost 1 base, and 8 bases lay in between. The CDR3: CASSVASGSYEQYF. The CDR3, as DNA: TGTGCCAGCAGCGTAGCTTCGGGTTCCTACGAGCAGTACTTC.

The chain employs TRBV7-2 and TRBJ1-2, with 9 bases aligning to TRBD1. V shed 5 bases and J 6 bases; nucleotides not matched to a gene: 16. The CDR3 loop spans 17 amino acids. CDR1 is SGHTA, CDR2 FQGNSA, per germline. The CDR3 loop reads CASSPAGFTGGANGYTF. The CDR3 bases are TGTGCCAGCAGCCCCGCTGGTTTTACAGGGGGCGCAAATGGCTACACCTTC.

CDR3 DNA: TGTGCCAGTTCGATAGACAGGAGCAATGAGCAGTTCTTC. It yields the protein CASSIDRSNEQFF. The chain combines TRBV19 with TRBJ2-1; a weak D match, TRBD1 (6 bases). This CDR3 spans 13 amino acids. Germline-derived CDR1 and CDR2 are LNHDA and SQIVND (reference sequence). V shed 8 bases and J shed 6 bases, with 14 bases lying between them. Looking up the rest from reference TRBV19 and TRBJ2-1 gives the full variable domain: DGGITQSPKYLFRKEGQNVTLSCEQNLNHDAMYWYRQDPGQGLRLIYYSQIVNDFQKGDIAEGYSVSREKKESFPLTVTSAQKNPTAFYLCASSIDRSNEQFFGPGTRLTVL.

The chain couples TRBV30 to TRBJ1-2; 9 bases are a match to TRBD1. Germline values: CDR1 GTSNPN, CDR2 SVGIG (reference sequence). CDR3 length equals 13 residues. Trimming cost V 2 bases and J 10 bases; bases outside gene matches: 8. CDR3: CAWSMGQGEAYTF. As DNA, the CDR3 is TGTGCCTGGAGTATGGGACAGGGAGAAGCCTACACCTTC.

This chain joins TRBV6-1 and TRBJ1-5; D is unclear. Germline CDR1 MNHNS, CDR2 SASEGT. The V end was cut by 3 bases, the J end by 1 base, with 13 bases between. The CDR3 contains 16 residues. The chain's CDR3 is CASSDAGRISNQPQHF. The CDR3 DNA reads as TGTGCCAGCAGTGACGCAGGTCGGATCAGCAATCAGCCCCAGCATTTT.

The V call is TRBV4-3, the J call TRBJ2-3; TRBD1 agrees at 10 bases. The CDR3 has 17 residues. V shed 0 bases, J shed 1 base, and the junction held 4 bases outside the gene matches. Per the germline V gene, CDR1 is LGHNA and CDR2 is YSLEER. CDR3 in amino acids: CASSQESGTGGTDTQYF. CDR3 sequence (DNA): TGCGCCAGCAGCCAAGAATCCGGGACAGGGGGCACAGATACGCAGTATTTT.

V usage is TRBV7-7 and J usage is TRBJ2-5; 8 bases map to TRBD1. The germline gives CDR1 SSHAT, CDR2 FNYEAQ (reference sequence). The ends lost 5 bases at V and 2 bases at J; junction bases unmatched: 4. The CDR3 totals 14 residues. The CDR3 loop reads CASSINRGQETQYF. As DNA, the CDR3 is TGTGCCAGCAGCATAAACAGGGGGCAAGAGACCCAGTACTTC.

The chain joins TRBV29-1 to TRBJ2-1, with 13 bases aligning to TRBD2. The CDR3 sequence is 16 residues long. Per the germline V gene, CDR1 is SQVTM and CDR2 is ANQGSEA. V shed 4 bases and J 7 bases; nucleotides not matched to a gene: 10. CDR3 residues: CSVGGLAGKGGNEQFF. Here the CDR3 DNA reads TGCAGCGTTGGGGGACTAGCGGGGAAAGGCGGGAATGAGCAGTTCTTC.

The V gene is TRBV7-6, the J gene TRBJ2-7, with 9 positions matching TRBD2. Germline trimming cut 0 bases from V and 4 bases from J; bases unmatched to any gene: 10. Germline V gene sequence: CDR1 SGHVS, CDR2 FNYEAQ. CDR3 length: 17 amino acids. CDR3: CASSLAGSGGPQYEQYF. The CDR3 DNA sequence: TGTGCCAGCAGCTTAGCGGGTAGCGGGGGCCCGCAATACGAGCAGTACTTC.

This chain uses TRBV27 with TRBJ2-1; D unclear. Looked up from germline, CDR1 is MNHEY and CDR2 is SMNVEV (reference sequence). The CDR3 extends over 13 amino acids. V was cut by 0 bases and J by 10 bases, with 10 bases left in between. The CDR3 loop reads CASSLSAMREQFF. In nucleotides, the CDR3 is TGTGCCAGCAGTTTATCTGCTATGCGCGAGCAGTTCTTC.

The chain has TRBV10-2 and TRBJ2-5; TRBD2 matches at 9 bases. Germline CDR1 is WSHSY and CDR2 is SAAADI. The trim removed 2 bases at V and 4 bases at J, leaving 8 bases unmatched. The CDR3 length is 16 residues. Written as DNA, the CDR3 is TGCGCCAGCAGTGAGGCTCTAGCGGGGAGGGGAGAGACCCAGTACTTC. It translates to CASSEALAGRGETQYF.

DNA for the CDR3: TGCGCCAGCAGTGACAGACTGAACACCGGGGAGCTGTTTTTT. The encoded protein is CASSDRLNTGELFF. The chain is built from TRBV10-1 and TRBJ2-2, with D hard to call. Germline V gives CDR1 WNHNN, CDR2 SYGVQD (reference sequence). The CDR3 has 14 residues. The V end lost 3 bases, the J end lost 1 base, and 6 bases lay between the germline ends.

The chain carries TRBV4-3 and TRBJ1-3, with D maybe TRBD1 (5 bases). This CDR3 spans 16 amino acids. V lost 0 bases, J lost 2 bases, and 11 bases lay in between. The germline gives CDR1 LGHNA, CDR2 YSLEER. CDR3 sequence reads: CASSQDRGVPGNTIYF. For the CDR3, the DNA is TGCGCCAGCAGCCAAGATCGGGGGGTCCCTGGAAACACCATATATTTT.

The V and J genes are TRBV13 and TRBJ2-1; 8 bases fit TRBD2. Germline assignment: CDR1 PRHDT and CDR2 FYEKMQ (reference sequence). The ends lost 0 bases at V and 13 bases at J; junction bases unmatched: 17. The length of the CDR3 is 17 residues. CDR3 DNA: TGTGCCAGCAGCTTAGGCCTTGCGGCGGGGGGCCACAATAGTCAGTTCTTC. Its translation: CASSLGLAAGGHNSQFF.

This clone appeared a single time. J is TRBJ2-7 and V is TRBV11-3; possible D gene TRBD2, 5 bases. The V end was cut by 4 bases, the J end by 2 bases, with 9 bases between. Germline assignment: CDR1 SGHNT and CDR2 YENEEA. The CDR3 is made up of 13 amino acids. The CDR3 protein is CASSSRATYEQYF. The CDR3 bases are TGTGCCAGCAGCTCGAGGGCCACCTACGAGCAGTACTTC.

This chain joins TRBV27 and TRBJ1-1; 10 positions agree with TRBD1. V shed 2 bases, J shed 4 bases, and the junction held 10 bases outside the gene matches. The CDR3 has 17 amino acids. Germline lookup yields CDR1 MNHEY and CDR2 SMNVEV (reference sequence). The CDR3 sequence: CASSLISGTGDTTEAFF. CDR3 coding DNA: TGTGCCAGCAGTTTAATATCCGGGACAGGGGACACCACTGAAGCTTTCTTT.

The V and J genes are TRBV11-2 and TRBJ2-2; TRBD1 agrees at 11 bases. With 2 bases clipped from V and 5 bases from J, the junction kept 7 bases outside the gene matches. CDR3 size: 17 residues. The germline gives CDR1 SGHAT, CDR2 FQNNGV. CDR3 DNA sequence: TGTGCCAGCAGCTTATGGTCTGGACAGGGGGCGACCGGGGAGCTGTTTTTT. It specifies CASSLWSGQGATGELFF.

The chain carries TRBV11-3 and TRBJ2-1; D is perhaps TRBD1 (6 bases). The germline gives CDR1 SGHNT, CDR2 YENEEA. The V gene lost 5 bases and the J gene lost 8 bases, with 13 bases spanning the gap. The CDR3 spans 13 residues. CDR3 nucleotides: TGTGCCAGCAGCATCGCAGGGGCGGATGAGCAGTTCTTC. This sequence encodes CASSIAGADEQFF.

J is TRBJ1-1 and V is TRBV2; no firm D call. The CDR3 is 13 amino acids. CDR1 is SNHLY, CDR2 FYNNEI, per germline. Between the trimmed V and J ends, which lost 7 bases and 7 bases, there was a span of 16 bases. CDR3 in amino acids: CASILTPGSEAFF. CDR3 coding DNA: TGTGCCAGCATCCTGACCCCCGGGAGTGAAGCTTTCTTT.

This sequence joins TRBV7-9 and TRBJ1-1; TRBD1 matches 7 bases. The CDR3 covers 11 residues. Per the germline V gene, CDR1 is SEHNR and CDR2 is FQNEAQ (reference sequence). V gave up 5 bases and J gave up 7 bases; unmatched junction bases: 1. Here the CDR3 reads CASSRQGEAFF. DNA for the CDR3: TGTGCCAGCAGCCGACAGGGTGAAGCTTTCTTT.

This sequence joins TRBV6-4 and TRBJ2-5, with TRBD2 matching over 16 bases. The germline V gene encodes CDR1 MRHNA and CDR2 SNTAGT. With 6 bases clipped from V and 4 bases from J, the junction kept 8 bases outside the gene matches. The CDR3 covers 17 residues. The CDR3 here is CASSIGTSGGAGETQYF. The CDR3 DNA reads as TGTGCCAGCAGCATAGGGACTAGCGGGGGGGCTGGAGAGACCCAGTACTTC.

The chain combines TRBV27 with TRBJ2-1; 7 nucleotides align to TRBD1. Germline V lookup: CDR1 MNHEY, CDR2 SMNVEV (reference sequence). The CDR3 runs to 15 residues. J lost 2 bases, V lost 4 bases, and 5 bases had no gene match. CDR3 region: CASSSDRTAYNEQFF. The CDR3 DNA is TGTGCCAGCAGTTCGGACAGGACGGCCTACAATGAGCAGTTCTTC.

The chain employs TRBV30 and TRBJ1-4, with TRBD1 as a possible D gene (5 bases). The V gene's germline CDR1 is GTSNPN and CDR2 SVGIG (reference sequence). The CDR3 length is 15 residues. V dropped 7 bases and J dropped 6 bases, with 21 bases sitting between them. In DNA form, the CDR3 reads TGTGCCTTATATCTATACCGGGACTCCGATGAAAAACTGTTTTTT. It is translated as CALYLYRDSDEKLFF.

The chain uses TRBV9 and TRBJ2-3; 8 bases match TRBD2. Germline V gives CDR1 SGDLS, CDR2 YYNGEE. V shed 3 bases and J 0 bases; nucleotides not matched to a gene: 3. The CDR3 loop spans 15 amino acids. Here the CDR3 reads CASSAGGASTDTQYF. CDR3 DNA: TGTGCCAGCAGCGCCGGGGGGGCTAGCACAGATACGCAGTATTTT.

V gene TRBV5-5 combines with J gene TRBJ1-1; no reliable D call. V gave up 1 base and J gave up 0 bases, with 4 bases separating them. CDR1 is SGHKS, CDR2 YYEKEE, per germline (reference sequence). There are 13 residues in the CDR3. The CDR3, as DNA: TGTGCCAGCAGCTTGTCTGTGAACACTGAAGCTTTCTTT. This gives the protein CASSLSVNTEAFF.

V and J are TRBV7-6 and TRBJ2-3, with a possible D match to TRBD1 (7 bases). CDR1 is SGHVS, CDR2 FNYEAQ, per germline. The V end lost 5 bases, the J end lost 1 base, and 10 bases lay between the germline ends. CDR3 length equals 14 residues. The CDR3 is CASSQGGGTDTQYF. CDR3 bases: TGTGCCAGCAGCCAGGGGGGCGGCACAGATACGCAGTATTTT.

This chain connects TRBV6-1 to TRBJ1-1; D uncertain. The germline V and J ends were trimmed by 6 bases and 4 bases, with 9 bases remaining between them. CDR1 is MNHNS and CDR2 is SASEGT in the germline V gene. CDR3 length: 12 residues. CDR3 nucleotides: TGTGCCAGCAGCCTCCGAGGCACTGAAGCTTTCTTT. It encodes CASSLRGTEAFF.

This sequence joins TRBV7-9 and TRBJ2-7; tentatively, D is TRBD2 (5 bases). V lost 8 bases, J lost 3 bases, and 14 bases lay in between. Germline CDR1 and CDR2: SEHNR and FQNEAQ (reference sequence). This CDR3 region has 13 residues. The CDR3 nucleotides read TGTGCCAGCCGGGGTCAGGACCACTACGAGCAGTACTTC. Translation gives CASRGQDHYEQYF.

The genes are TRBV7-9 and TRBJ1-2, with 8 bases that match TRBD1. V lost 1 base to trimming and J lost 7 bases; unmatched junction nucleotides: 2. The CDR3 has 13 residues. Germline V gene sequence: CDR1 SEHNR, CDR2 FQNEAQ (reference sequence). The CDR3 here is CASSLVTGVGYTF. Here the CDR3 DNA reads TGTGCCAGCAGCTTAGTGACAGGGGTTGGCTACACCTTC. Full variable domain (remainder filled in from reference TRBV7-9 and TRBJ1-2): DTGVSQNPRHKITKRGQNVTFRCDPISEHNRLYWYRQTLGQGPEFLTYFQNEAQLEKSRLLSDRFSAERPKGSFSTLEIQRTEQGDSAMYLCASSLVTGVGYTFGSGTRLTVV.

The rearrangement links TRBV4-3 to TRBJ2-7; maybe TRBD2 (5 bases). This CDR3 has 14 residues. V lost 4 bases, J lost 6 bases, and 16 bases lay in between. Per germline, CDR1 LGHNA and CDR2 YSLEER. The CDR3 DNA is TGCGCCAGCAGCCCCCGTTGGATTCGGGGCGAGCAGTACTTC. Translated, it gives CASSPRWIRGEQYF.